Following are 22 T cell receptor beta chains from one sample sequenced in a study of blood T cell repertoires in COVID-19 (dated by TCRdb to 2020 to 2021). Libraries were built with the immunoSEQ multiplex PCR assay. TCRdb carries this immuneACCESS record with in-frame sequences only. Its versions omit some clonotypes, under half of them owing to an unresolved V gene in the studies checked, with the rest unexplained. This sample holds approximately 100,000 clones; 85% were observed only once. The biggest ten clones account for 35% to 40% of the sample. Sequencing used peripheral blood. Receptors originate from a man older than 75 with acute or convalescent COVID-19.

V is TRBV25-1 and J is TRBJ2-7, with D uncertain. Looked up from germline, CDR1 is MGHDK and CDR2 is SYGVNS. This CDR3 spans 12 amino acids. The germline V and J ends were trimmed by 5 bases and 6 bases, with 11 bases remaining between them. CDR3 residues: CASSSTLVEQYF. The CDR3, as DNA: TGTGCCAGCAGTTCGACTCTCGTCGAGCAGTACTTC.

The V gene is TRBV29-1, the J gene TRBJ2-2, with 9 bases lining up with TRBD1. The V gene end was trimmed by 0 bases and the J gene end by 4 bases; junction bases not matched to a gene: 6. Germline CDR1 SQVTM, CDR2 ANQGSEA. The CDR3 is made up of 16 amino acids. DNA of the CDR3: TGCAGCGTTGAAGATAGGGGGACAGGGCTCACCGGGGAGCTGTTTTTT. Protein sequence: CSVEDRGTGLTGELFF.

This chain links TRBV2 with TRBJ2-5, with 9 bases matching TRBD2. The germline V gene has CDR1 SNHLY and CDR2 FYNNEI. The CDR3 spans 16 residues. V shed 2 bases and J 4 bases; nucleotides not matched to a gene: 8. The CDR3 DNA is TGTGCCAGCAGTGAAAGGCGGGAGGGCCGGGGAGAGACCCAGTACTTC. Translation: CASSERREGRGETQYF.

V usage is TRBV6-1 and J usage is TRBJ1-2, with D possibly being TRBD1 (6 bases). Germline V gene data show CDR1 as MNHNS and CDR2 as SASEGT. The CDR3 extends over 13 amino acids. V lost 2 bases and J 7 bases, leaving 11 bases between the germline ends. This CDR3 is CASSEMGAGGYTF. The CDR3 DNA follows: TGTGCCAGCAGTGAAATGGGGGCCGGTGGCTACACCTTC.

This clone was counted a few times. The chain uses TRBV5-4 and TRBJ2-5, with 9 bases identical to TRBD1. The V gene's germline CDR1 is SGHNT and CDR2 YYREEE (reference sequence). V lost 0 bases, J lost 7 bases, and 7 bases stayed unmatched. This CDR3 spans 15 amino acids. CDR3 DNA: TGTGCCAGCAGCTTGGGGACAGGGGAGAAGATGACCCAGTACTTC. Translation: CASSLGTGEKMTQYF.

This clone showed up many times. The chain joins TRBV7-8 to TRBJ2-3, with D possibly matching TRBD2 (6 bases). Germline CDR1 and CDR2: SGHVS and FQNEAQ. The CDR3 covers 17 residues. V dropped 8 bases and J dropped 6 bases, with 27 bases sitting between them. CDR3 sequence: CASGVISGPLPFDTQYF. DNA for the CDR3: TGTGCCAGCGGAGTAATAAGCGGGCCCCTCCCATTCGATACGCAGTATTTT.

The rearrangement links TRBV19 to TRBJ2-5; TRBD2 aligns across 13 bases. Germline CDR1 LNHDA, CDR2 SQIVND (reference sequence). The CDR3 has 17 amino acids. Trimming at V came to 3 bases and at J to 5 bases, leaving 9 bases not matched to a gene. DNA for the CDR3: TGTGCCAGTAGTATGAAGGGACTAGCGGGGCCCGGGGAGACCCAGTACTTC. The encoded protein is CASSMKGLAGPGETQYF.

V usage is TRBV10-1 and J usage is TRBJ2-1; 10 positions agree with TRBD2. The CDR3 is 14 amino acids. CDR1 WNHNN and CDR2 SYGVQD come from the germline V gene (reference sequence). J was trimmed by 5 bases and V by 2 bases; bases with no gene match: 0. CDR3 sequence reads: CASSELAGDNEQFF. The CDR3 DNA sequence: TGCGCCAGCAGTGAGCTAGCGGGGGACAATGAGCAGTTCTTC.

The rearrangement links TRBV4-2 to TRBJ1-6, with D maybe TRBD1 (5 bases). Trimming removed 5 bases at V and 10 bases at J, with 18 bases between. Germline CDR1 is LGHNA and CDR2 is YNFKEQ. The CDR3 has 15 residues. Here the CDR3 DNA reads TGTGCCAGCAGCTTCCCCGGGACTGCAGTCTCACCCCTCCACTTT. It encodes CASSFPGTAVSPLHF.

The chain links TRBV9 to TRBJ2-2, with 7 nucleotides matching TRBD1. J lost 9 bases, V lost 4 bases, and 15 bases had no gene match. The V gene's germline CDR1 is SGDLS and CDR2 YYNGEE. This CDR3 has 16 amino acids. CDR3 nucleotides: TGTGCCAGCAGCCCTCAACCACAGGGGATTTTCCGGGAGCTGTTTTTT. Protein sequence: CASSPQPQGIFRELFF.

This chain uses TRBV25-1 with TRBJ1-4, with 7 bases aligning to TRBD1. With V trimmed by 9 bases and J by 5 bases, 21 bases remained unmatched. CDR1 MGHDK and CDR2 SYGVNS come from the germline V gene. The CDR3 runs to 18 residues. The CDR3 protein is CASDWTGTAKSRNEKLFF. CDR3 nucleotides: TGTGCCAGTGATTGGACCGGGACAGCTAAAAGCAGGAATGAAAAACTGTTTTTT. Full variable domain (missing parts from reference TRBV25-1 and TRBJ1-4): EADIYQTPRYLVIGTGKKITLECSQTMGHDKMYWYQQDPGMELHLIHYSYGVNSTEKGDLSSESTVSRIRTEHFPLTLESARPSHTSQYLCASDWTGTAKSRNEKLFFGSGTQLSVL.

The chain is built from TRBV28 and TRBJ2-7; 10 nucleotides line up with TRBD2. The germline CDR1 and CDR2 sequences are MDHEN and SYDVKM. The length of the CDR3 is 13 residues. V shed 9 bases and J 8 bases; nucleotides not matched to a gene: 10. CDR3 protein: CASSASGSSKQYF. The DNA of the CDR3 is TGTGCCAGTTCGGCTAGCGGGAGTTCCAAGCAGTACTTC.

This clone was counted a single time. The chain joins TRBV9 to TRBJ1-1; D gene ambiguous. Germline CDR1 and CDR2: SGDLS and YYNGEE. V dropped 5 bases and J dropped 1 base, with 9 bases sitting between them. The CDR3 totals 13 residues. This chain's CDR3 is CASSFLKNTEAFF. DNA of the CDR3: TGTGCCAGCAGTTTTCTAAAGAACACTGAAGCTTTCTTT.

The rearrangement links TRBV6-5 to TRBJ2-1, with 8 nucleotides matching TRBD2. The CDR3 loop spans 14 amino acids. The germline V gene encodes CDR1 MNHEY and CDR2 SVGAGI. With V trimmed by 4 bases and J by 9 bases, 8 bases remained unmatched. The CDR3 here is CASSSNSGIVEQFF. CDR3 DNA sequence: TGTGCCAGCAGTTCGAATAGCGGGATAGTTGAGCAGTTCTTC.

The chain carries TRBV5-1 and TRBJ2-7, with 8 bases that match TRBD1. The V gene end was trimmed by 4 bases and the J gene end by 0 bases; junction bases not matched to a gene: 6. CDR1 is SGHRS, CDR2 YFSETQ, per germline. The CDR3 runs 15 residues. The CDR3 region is CASSVDRGPSYEQYF. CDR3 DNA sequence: TGCGCCAGCAGCGTTGACAGGGGCCCCTCCTACGAGCAGTACTTC.

In nucleotides, the CDR3 is TGTGCCAGCTCACCATCCACATCCACAGGGGGCTTCGGCTACACCTTC. Its translation: CASSPSTSTGGFGYTF. J is TRBJ1-2 and V is TRBV18; TRBD1 aligns across 9 bases. J gave up 8 bases and V 2 bases, and 12 bases lay outside the gene matches. The V gene's germline CDR1 is KGHSH and CDR2 LQKENI. The CDR3 runs to 16 residues. The variable domain in full, completed from reference TRBV18 and TRBJ1-2, reads NAGVMQNPRHLVRRRGQEARLRCSPMKGHSHVYWYRQLPEEGLKFMVYLQKENIIDESGMPKERFSAEFPKEGPSILRIQQVVRGDSAAYFCASSPSTSTGGFGYTFGSGTRLTVV.

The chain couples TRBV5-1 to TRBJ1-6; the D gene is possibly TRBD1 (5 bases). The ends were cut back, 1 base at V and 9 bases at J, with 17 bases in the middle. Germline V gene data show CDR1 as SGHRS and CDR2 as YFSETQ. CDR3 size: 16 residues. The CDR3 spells CASSLTEGVSSSPLHF. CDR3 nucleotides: TGCGCCAGCAGCTTGACCGAAGGGGTGTCCAGTTCACCCCTCCACTTT.

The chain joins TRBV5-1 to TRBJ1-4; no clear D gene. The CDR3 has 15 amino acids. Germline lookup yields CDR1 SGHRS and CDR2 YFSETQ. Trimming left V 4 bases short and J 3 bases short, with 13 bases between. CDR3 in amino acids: CASSLENRPNEKLFF. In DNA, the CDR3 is TGCGCCAGCAGCCTTGAGAACAGACCTAATGAAAAACTGTTTTTT.

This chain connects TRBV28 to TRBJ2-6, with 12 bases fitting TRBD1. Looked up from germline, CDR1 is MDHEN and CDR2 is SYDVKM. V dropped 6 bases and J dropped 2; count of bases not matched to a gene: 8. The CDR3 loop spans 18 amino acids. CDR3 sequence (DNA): TGTGCCAGCAGCCCCTGGGACAGGGGGCTCACTGGGGCCAACGTCCTGACTTTC. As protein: CASSPWDRGLTGANVLTF.

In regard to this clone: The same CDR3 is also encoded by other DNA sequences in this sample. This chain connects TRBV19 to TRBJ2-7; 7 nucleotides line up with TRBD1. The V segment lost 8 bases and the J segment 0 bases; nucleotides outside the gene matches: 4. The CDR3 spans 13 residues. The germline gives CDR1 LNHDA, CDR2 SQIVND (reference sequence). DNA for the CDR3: TGTGCCAGTCAGGGACAGAACTCCTACGAGCAGTACTTC. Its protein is CASQGQNSYEQYF.

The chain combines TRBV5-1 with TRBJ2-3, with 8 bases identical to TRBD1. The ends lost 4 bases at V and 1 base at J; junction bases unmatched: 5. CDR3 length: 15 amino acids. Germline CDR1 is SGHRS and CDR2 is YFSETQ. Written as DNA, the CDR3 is TGCGCCAGCAGCACCAGGGGGCTGGGCACAGATACGCAGTATTTT. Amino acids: CASSTRGLGTDTQYF.

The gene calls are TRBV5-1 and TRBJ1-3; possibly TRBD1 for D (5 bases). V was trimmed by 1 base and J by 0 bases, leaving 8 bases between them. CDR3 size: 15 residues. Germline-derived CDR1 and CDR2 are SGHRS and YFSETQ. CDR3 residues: CASSLLGASGNTIYF. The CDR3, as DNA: TGCGCCAGCAGCTTGTTAGGGGCCTCTGGAAACACCATATATTTT.